The clone carrying this T cell receptor beta chain was recorded at least ten times. The data were produced by immunoSEQ multiplex PCR, yet TCRdb's version contains in-frame clones alone and is incomplete. The sample yields roughly 1,000,000 clones, about 80% seen once. The J segment lost 7 bases and the V segment lost 3 bases, leaving 5 bases of the junction unmatched. CDR1 MDHEN and CDR2 SYDVKM come from the germline V gene. This CDR3 has 14 amino acids. These data originate in a study of shared clonotypes between healthy human individuals. The sequence came from a man between 18 and 35 years old in good health. Some clones in this sample may be carry-over from other donors' samples. The genes are TRBV28 and TRBJ1-1; 10 bases map to TRBD1. The sequenced material came from memory CD4+ T cells from PBMCs. Noted subset: CD45RA-negative fraction. CDR3 sequence (DNA): TGTGCCAGCAGTTTGGGCGGACAGGGGGGTGAAGCTTTCTTT. It specifies CASSLGGQGGEAFF.